Following are 31 T cell receptor beta chains from one sample sequenced in a study of PD-L1 blockade in urothelial cancer. Only in-frame clones appear in the TCRdb table, and some are missing; sequencing was by immunoSEQ multiplex PCR. The sample shows 65,000 to 80,000 clones, 80% to 90% of them seen only once. The sequenced sample was PBMCs, obtained around atezolizumab (anti-PD-L1) treatment. The receptors were gathered from a man aged 65 to 79 with urothelial cancer.

V usage is TRBV19 and J usage is TRBJ1-4; a possible D gene is TRBD1 (6 bases). This CDR3 comprises 15 residues. V was shortened by 3 bases and J by 8 bases, with 16 bases between the two germline ends. Germline V CDR1 and CDR2: LNHDA, SQIVND (reference sequence). CDR3 sequence (DNA): TGTGCCAGTAGTATGAAGAGGGGGAGTGAGGAAAAACTGTTTTTT. It translates to CASSMKRGSEEKLFF.

The chain uses TRBV19 and TRBJ2-5; TRBD1 aligns across 8 bases. The germline V gene has CDR1 LNHDA and CDR2 SQIVND (reference sequence). The CDR3 has 13 residues. With 4 bases clipped from V and 4 bases from J, the junction kept 2 bases outside the gene matches. CDR3 amino acids: CASSTGGLETQYF. In DNA, the CDR3 is TGTGCCAGTAGTACAGGGGGCTTAGAGACCCAGTACTTC.

The chain recombines TRBV6-6 with TRBJ2-1; 9 nucleotides match TRBD1. This CDR3 comprises 15 residues. J lost 6 bases, V lost 2 bases, and 5 bases had no gene match. The germline V gene has CDR1 MNHNY and CDR2 SVGAGI (reference sequence). The CDR3 nucleotides read TGTGCCAGCAGTTACCCGGGACAGGGTACCAATGAGCAGTTCTTC. Amino acid sequence: CASSYPGQGTNEQFF.

This clone was seen a handful of times. The rearrangement joins TRBV19 to TRBJ1-2; TRBD1 is a possible D gene (6 bases). The CDR3 extends over 13 amino acids. Germline V gene sequence: CDR1 LNHDA, CDR2 SQIVND (reference sequence). V dropped 1 base and J dropped 7 bases, with 10 bases sitting between them. The CDR3 region is CASSIGQDIGYTF. CDR3 nucleotides: TGTGCCAGTAGTATAGGACAGGATATTGGCTACACCTTC.

The V and J genes are TRBV11-3 and TRBJ2-2, with TRBD2 as a possible D gene (5 bases). The CDR3 covers 16 residues. V was cut by 1 base and J by 9 bases, with 18 bases left in between. Germline V CDR1 and CDR2: SGHNT, YENEEA. The CDR3 spells CASSLGGTRTSRELFF. The CDR3 DNA follows: TGTGCCAGCAGCTTAGGTGGCACTAGGACGAGTCGGGAGCTGTTTTTT.

The chain has TRBV9 and TRBJ2-5, with 8 bases matching TRBD2. The V gene end was trimmed by 3 bases and the J gene end by 2 bases; junction bases not matched to a gene: 9. CDR1 SGDLS and CDR2 YYNGEE come from the germline V gene. The CDR3 consists of 16 residues. This chain's CDR3 is CASSARTGGSQETQYF. In nucleotides, the CDR3 is TGTGCCAGCAGCGCCCGGACGGGAGGGTCACAAGAGACCCAGTACTTC.

The chain joins TRBV28 to TRBJ2-7; 9 bases align to TRBD1. V lost 5 bases, J lost 7 bases, and 18 bases stayed unmatched. Looked up from germline, CDR1 is MDHEN and CDR2 is SYDVKM. The CDR3 is made up of 17 amino acids. Written as DNA, the CDR3 is TGTGCCAGCAGTCATCGGAACTCGGGACAGGGAGGGGAGGAGCAGTACTTC. Amino acids: CASSHRNSGQGGEEQYF.

The chain uses TRBV7-3 and TRBJ2-2, with a weak D call TRBD1 (6 bases). V lost 4 bases to trimming and J lost 4 bases, with 16 bases between them. This CDR3 contains 16 residues. Germline V gene data show CDR1 as SGHTA and CDR2 as FQGTGA. The CDR3 DNA sequence: TGTGCCAGCAGCTGGGGGCCAACACCATCCACCGGGGAGCTGTTTTTT. It is translated as CASSWGPTPSTGELFF.

The chain has TRBV28 and TRBJ2-7; 10 bases line up with TRBD2. V shed 10 bases and J 6 bases; nucleotides not matched to a gene: 15. The CDR3 totals 15 residues. The germline gives CDR1 MDHEN, CDR2 SYDVKM. The CDR3 bases are TGTGCCATCCCCCGGGACTCTAGCGGGAGTGGCGAGCAGTACTTC. Amino acid sequence: CAIPRDSSGSGEQYF.

The gene calls are TRBV2 and TRBJ2-1; 11 nucleotides align to TRBD2. Germline V gene data show CDR1 as SNHLY and CDR2 as FYNNEI. The CDR3 spans 18 residues. The V gene end was trimmed by 3 bases and the J gene end by 8 bases; junction bases not matched to a gene: 15. The CDR3, as DNA: TGTGCCAGCAGTGATAGTCCCGTATCTAGCGGGAGGCGGTATGAGCAGTTCTTC. Translated, it gives CASSDSPVSSGRRYEQFF. Combining the CDR3 with reference TRBV2 and TRBJ2-1 gives the whole variable domain EPEVTQTPSHQVTQMGQEVILRCVPISNHLYFYWYRQILGQKVEFLVSFYNNEISEKSEIFDDQFSVERPDGSNFTLKIRSTKLEDSAMYFCASSDSPVSSGRRYEQFFGPGTRLTVL.

The gene calls are TRBV19 and TRBJ1-5; a weak D match, TRBD1 (5 bases). From germline, CDR1 is LNHDA and CDR2 SQIVND (reference sequence). V was clipped by 3 bases and J by 7 bases, with 19 bases between them. The CDR3 is 16 residues long. The CDR3 here is CASSILASGMIQPQHF. The CDR3 region has the DNA TGTGCCAGTAGTATCCTCGCCTCAGGGATGATACAGCCCCAGCATTTT.

V usage is TRBV7-9 and J usage is TRBJ2-1, with TRBD2 identical over 9 bases. The CDR3 contains 17 residues. The ends lost 1 base at V and 5 bases at J; junction bases unmatched: 9. Germline CDR1 SEHNR, CDR2 FQNEAQ (reference sequence). The CDR3 is CASSLGVGRGGHNEQFF. The CDR3 DNA is TGTGCCAGCAGCTTAGGGGTCGGGCGGGGGGGGCACAATGAGCAGTTCTTC.

The rearrangement joins TRBV5-8 to TRBJ2-3; 8 nucleotides line up with TRBD1. Per germline, CDR1 SGHTS and CDR2 YDEGEE. The CDR3 contains 15 residues. The ends lost 4 bases at V and 2 bases at J; junction bases unmatched: 6. The CDR3 region has the DNA TGTGCCAGCAGCCCGTGGACAGGGACCACAGATACGCAGTATTTT. Translated: CASSPWTGTTDTQYF.

The chain has TRBV28 and TRBJ1-4, with 7 bases that match TRBD1. V lost 5 bases and J lost 5; bases outside the gene matches: 8. Germline V gene sequence: CDR1 MDHEN, CDR2 SYDVKM. CDR3 length equals 15 residues. CDR3 region: CASSIRTGTNEKLFF. Written as DNA, the CDR3 is TGTGCCAGCAGTATACGGACAGGCACCAATGAAAAACTGTTTTTT.

This sequence joins TRBV27 and TRBJ2-4; 14 bases map to TRBD2. The CDR3 spans 16 residues. V shed 6 bases, J shed 6 bases, and the junction held 7 bases outside the gene matches. The germline CDR1 and CDR2 sequences are MNHEY and SMNVEV (reference sequence). This CDR3 is CASSRLAGGPGNIQYF. As DNA, the CDR3 is TGTGCCAGCAGCAGACTAGCGGGAGGGCCGGGAAACATTCAGTACTTC.

The chain joins TRBV6-5 to TRBJ2-2; D may be TRBD2 (6 bases). Trimming left V 8 bases short and J 2 bases short, with 12 bases between. Germline CDR1 and CDR2: MNHEY and SVGAGI. The CDR3 is 14 residues long. CDR3 sequence (DNA): TGTGCCAGCTGGAGGGCAGGAAACACCGGGGAGCTGTTTTTT. Translation gives CASWRAGNTGELFF.

The genes are TRBV7-8 and TRBJ2-7; D uncertain. V lost 1 base and J 0 bases, leaving 10 bases between the germline ends. The CDR3 is 15 amino acids. CDR1 SGHVS and CDR2 FQNEAQ come from the germline V gene. The CDR3 DNA follows: TGTGCCAGCAGCTTAGGACACCCGAGCTCCTACGAGCAGTACTTC. Translated: CASSLGHPSSYEQYF.

The chain is built from TRBV11-2 and TRBJ2-1, with 9 nucleotides matching TRBD2. In germline, CDR1 is SGHAT, CDR2 FQNNGV. The CDR3 sequence is 17 residues long. Losses at the gene ends were 1 base for V and 1 base for J; bases not matched to a gene: 5. The DNA of the CDR3 is TGTGCCAGCAGCTTAGGTCCCAGCGGGAGGTCCTACAATGAGCAGTTCTTC. Its translation is CASSLGPSGRSYNEQFF.

This chain connects TRBV2 to TRBJ1-5, with TRBD1 identical over 8 bases. Trimming at V came to 6 bases and at J to 7 bases, leaving 5 bases not matched to a gene. Looked up from germline, CDR1 is SNHLY and CDR2 is FYNNEI. The CDR3 is made up of 13 amino acids. For the CDR3, the DNA is TGTGCCAGCAGCCAGGGGGCGAGGCAGCCCCAGCATTTT. This translates into CASSQGARQPQHF. Based on the CDR3 plus reference TRBV2 and TRBJ1-5, the full variable domain is EPEVTQTPSHQVTQMGQEVILRCVPISNHLYFYWYRQILGQKVEFLVSFYNNEISEKSEIFDDQFSVERPDGSNFTLKIRSTKLEDSAMYFCASSQGARQPQHFGDGTRLSIL.

The V gene is TRBV9, the J gene TRBJ2-2; 11 bases map to TRBD2. CDR3 size: 16 residues. CDR1 is SGDLS and CDR2 is YYNGEE in the germline V gene. V was clipped by 1 base and J by 7 bases; unmatched bases: 6. CDR3 residues: CASSVHSGRADGELFF. In DNA form, the CDR3 reads TGTGCCAGCAGCGTACATAGCGGGAGGGCCGACGGGGAGCTGTTTTTT.

The genes are TRBV14 and TRBJ1-4; 7 positions match TRBD1. The germline gives CDR1 SGHDN, CDR2 FVKESK. J gave up 7 bases and V 4 bases, and 9 bases lay outside the gene matches. The CDR3 is made up of 15 amino acids. DNA for the CDR3: TGTGCCAGCAGCCTCTCGACAGGGTGGAGTGAAAAACTGTTTTTT. Protein product: CASSLSTGWSEKLFF. The whole variable domain, remainder taken from reference TRBV14 and TRBJ1-4, is EAGVTQFPSHSVIEKGQTVTLRCDPISGHDNLYWYRRVMGKEIKFLLHFVKESKQDESGMPNNRFLAERTGGTYSTLKVQPAELEDSGVYFCASSLSTGWSEKLFFGSGTQLSVL.

This chain connects TRBV5-5 to TRBJ1-5; D gene uncertain. Germline-derived CDR1 and CDR2 are SGHKS and YYEKEE (reference sequence). Between the trimmed V and J ends, which lost 2 bases and 2 bases, there was a span of 11 bases. The CDR3 consists of 15 residues. CDR3 nucleotides: TGTGCCAGCAGCTTTGGTGGGAGGGGCAATCAGCCCCAGCATTTT. Translating it yields CASSFGGRGNQPQHF.

This clone was detected a few times. The genes are TRBV28 and TRBJ2-7, with 14 bases matching TRBD2. The CDR3 extends over 14 amino acids. CDR1 is MDHEN and CDR2 is SYDVKM in the germline V gene. Trimming at V came to 8 bases and at J to 2 bases, leaving 2 bases not matched to a gene. DNA of the CDR3: TGTGCCAGCCAGGGACTAGCGGGGGCCTACGAGCAGTACTTC. Amino acids: CASQGLAGAYEQYF.

The chain links TRBV11-2 to TRBJ2-3; TRBD2 matches at 12 bases. With V trimmed by 11 bases and J by 5 bases, 11 bases remained unmatched. The germline V gene encodes CDR1 SGHAT and CDR2 FQNNGV. There are 15 residues in the CDR3. CDR3 sequence reads: CAGSSGRAWEDTQYF. The CDR3 region has the DNA TGTGCCGGGTCTAGCGGGAGGGCCTGGGAAGATACGCAGTATTTT.

J is TRBJ2-1 and V is TRBV5-1; unclear D gene. Germline CDR1 is SGHRS and CDR2 is YFSETQ. V gave up 0 bases and J gave up 0 bases, with 4 bases separating them. The CDR3 extends over 14 amino acids. Written as DNA, the CDR3 is TGCGCCAGCAGCTTGGGAGGCTCCTACAATGAGCAGTTCTTC. Protein: CASSLGGSYNEQFF.

The rearrangement links TRBV5-5 to TRBJ1-1; no definite D call. Germline V CDR1 and CDR2: SGHKS, YYEKEE (reference sequence). CDR3 length: 14 amino acids. Between the trimmed V and J ends, which lost 1 base and 0 bases, there was a span of 7 bases. The CDR3 region is CASSLNSLNTEAFF. The CDR3 DNA follows: TGTGCCAGCAGCTTGAATAGCTTGAACACTGAAGCTTTCTTT.

This chain uses TRBV29-1 with TRBJ1-1, with 7 bases that match TRBD1. The CDR3 is 13 amino acids. V shed 5 bases, J shed 4 bases, and the junction held 7 bases outside the gene matches. Per the germline V gene, CDR1 is SQVTM and CDR2 is ANQGSEA. CDR3 amino acids: CSVQGGLATEAFF. The CDR3, as DNA: TGCAGCGTTCAAGGGGGCTTGGCCACTGAAGCTTTCTTT. The whole variable domain, filled in from reference TRBV29-1 and TRBJ1-1, reads SAVISQKPSRDICQRGTSLTIQCQVDSQVTMMFWYRQQPGQSLTLIATANQGSEATYESGFVIDKFPISRPNLTFSTLTVSNMSPEDSSIYLCSVQGGLATEAFFGQGTRLTVV.

The chain recombines TRBV27 with TRBJ2-3; tentative D call: TRBD2 (6 bases). Between the trimmed V and J ends, which lost 1 base and 3 bases, there was a span of 11 bases. This CDR3 spans 15 amino acids. Germline-derived CDR1 and CDR2 are MNHEY and SMNVEV (reference sequence). The CDR3 region is CASSLFRETTDTQYF. Written as DNA, the CDR3 is TGTGCCAGCAGTTTATTTCGGGAGACGACAGATACGCAGTATTTT.

This sequence joins TRBV28 and TRBJ2-2; possibly TRBD2 for D (6 bases). Trimming left V 8 bases short and J 7 bases short, with 14 bases between. This CDR3 is built from 13 residues. The germline V gene encodes CDR1 MDHEN and CDR2 SYDVKM. This chain's CDR3 is CASGRRFGGELFF. The CDR3 DNA reads as TGTGCCAGCGGGAGGAGATTCGGCGGGGAGCTGTTTTTT.

This chain joins TRBV4-2 and TRBJ1-4; 8 bases line up with TRBD1. The CDR3 extends over 18 amino acids. V lost 0 bases, J lost 5 bases, and 11 bases stayed unmatched. Looked up from germline, CDR1 is LGHNA and CDR2 is YNFKEQ. CDR3 residues: CASSQELTGETVNEKLFF. The CDR3 DNA follows: TGTGCCAGCAGCCAAGAATTGACAGGGGAAACTGTGAATGAAAAACTGTTTTTT.

The CDR3 DNA is TGTGCCAGCAGTGAGTCCGGGGGATTCACCTACGAGCAGTACTTC. It yields the protein CASSESGGFTYEQYF. The chain employs TRBV6-1 and TRBJ2-7; maybe TRBD2 (6 bases). Trimming stripped 3 bases from V and 2 bases from J, with 14 bases between. Germline values: CDR1 MNHNS, CDR2 SASEGT. The CDR3 sequence is 15 residues long.